This T cell receptor beta chain was recovered during a study of cytomegalovirus exposure and HLA in healthy donors. PCR employed 60 Vbeta and 13 Jbeta primers. As handled by the study authors: Unique TCR beta chains totaled some 80 million in a later count, with roughly 10 million of them shared. TCRdb keeps only in-frame clones here, not all; method: immunoSEQ multiplex PCR. That table is the source of V, J and clone size, and D and trimming were worked out from the DNA. The top ten hold approximately 1.1% of the sample, which has tens of thousands of clones, approximately 84% seen once. This clone came up a few times. The antigen remains unidentified. Study results and caveats: It has been reported that TCR beta sequences accurately predicted the HLA-A and HLA-B alleles of most subjects. Apparent HLA restriction characterized most CMV-associated TCR beta chains in a later analysis.

V was cut by 8 bases and J by 0 bases, with 12 bases left in between. The germline V gene has CDR1 SGHDT and CDR2 YYEEEE. The CDR3 sequence is 15 residues long. The sequencing sample was made of PBMCs. The rearrangement uses TRBV5-6 and TRBJ2-6; weak D call: TRBD2 (5 bases). The receptor was isolated from a girl aged 2-9 years in good health and CMV-seropositive. CDR3 in DNA: TGTGCCAGTCACTCCGGGGTCTCTGGGGCCAACGTCCTGACTTTC. Translating it yields CASHSGVSGANVLTF.